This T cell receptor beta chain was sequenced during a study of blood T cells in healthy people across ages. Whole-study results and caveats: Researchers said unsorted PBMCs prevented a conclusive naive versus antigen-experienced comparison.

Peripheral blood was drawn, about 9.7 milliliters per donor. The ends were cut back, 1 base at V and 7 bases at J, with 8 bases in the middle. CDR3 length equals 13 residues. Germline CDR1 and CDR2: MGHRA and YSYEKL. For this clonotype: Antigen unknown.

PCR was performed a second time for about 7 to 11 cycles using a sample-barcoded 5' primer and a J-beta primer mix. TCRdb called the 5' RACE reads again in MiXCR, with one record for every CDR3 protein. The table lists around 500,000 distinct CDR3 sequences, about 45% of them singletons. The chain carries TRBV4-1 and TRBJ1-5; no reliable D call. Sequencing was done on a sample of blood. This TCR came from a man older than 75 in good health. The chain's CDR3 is CASSQGLWQPQHF. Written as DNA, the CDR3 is TGCGCCAGCAGCCAAGGACTATGGCAGCCCCAGCATTTT.